A selection of T cell receptor beta chains follows, all from one sample in a study of control samples from healthy donors and cancer patients. Libraries were prepared by immunoSEQ multiplex PCR; TCRdb keeps only in-frame clonotypes and omits some of them. The data show around 110,000 clones, over 90% seen once. The specimen was blood. These receptor sequences come from a man younger than 40 in good health. The CDR3 runs from the conserved cysteine through the conserved F or W. The D gene is left open where the match is weak. Clone size appears in some rows only: once, few, many, or a class for an expanded clone.

>.|TRBV6-5|TRBD1|14|TRBJ1-2
TGTGCCAGCAGTTACCATGCAGGGGGAGATGGCTACACCTTC
CASSYHAGGDGYTF
>once|TRBV6-5|.|14|TRBJ2-1
TGTGCCAGCACCGTATTAACAGTGTACAATGAGCAGTTCTTC
CASTVLTVYNEQFF
>.|TRBV2|.|14|TRBJ1-6
TGTGCCAGCGCCTCGGGACTCCCACAATCACCCCTCCACTTT
CASASGLPQSPLHF
>.|TRBV14|TRBD1|15|TRBJ1-2
TGTGCCAGCAGCCAAGATAACAGGGGCCTATACGGCTACACCTTC
CASSQDNRGLYGYTF
>.|TRBV21-1|.|16|TRBJ2-5
TGTGCCAGCAGCAAAGGACTAGCGGGGGCCCGAGAGACCCAGTACTTC
CASSKGLAGARETQYF
>.|TRBV11-3|.|13|TRBJ1-1
TGTGCCAGCAGCTTAGATAGGCGGTCGGAAGCTTTCTTT
CASSLDRRSEAFF
>few|TRBV5-4|TRBD1|13|TRBJ1-2
TGTGCCAGCAGCTTGGGGACAGGAGGAGGCTACACCTTC
CASSLGTGGGYTF
>.|TRBV24-1|TRBD2|13|TRBJ2-1
TGTGCCACCAGTGTCGCTAGCGGGGATGAGCAGTTCTTC
CATSVASGDEQFF
>.|TRBV29-1|.|12|TRBJ2-2
TGCAGCGTTGTCAGAGAGGGCGGGGAGCTGTTTTTT
CSVVREGGELFF
>.|TRBV28|.|11|TRBJ2-5
TGTGCCAGCTTCGACCAAGAGACCCAGTACTTC
CASFDQETQYF
>.|TRBV7-9|.|14|TRBJ1-4
TGTGCCAGCAGCTACAACCAGGGGAACGAAAAACTGTTTTTT
CASSYNQGNEKLFF
>.|TRBV14|.|18|TRBJ1-6
TGTGCCAGCAGCCGTAAAACGGGTGTCAGCTCCTATAATTCACCCCTCCACTTT
CASSRKTGVSSYNSPLHF
>.|TRBV5-1|.|13|TRBJ2-5
TGCGCCAGCAGCTTGGAGGACCAAGAGACCCAGTACTTC
CASSLEDQETQYF
>.|TRBV14|TRBD1|14|TRBJ1-4
TGTGCCAGCAGTCAGACAGGGGGCGAGTTTAAACTGTTTTTT
CASSQTGGEFKLFF
>.|TRBV5-6|.|14|TRBJ1-2
TGTGCCAGCAGCTTTATCAGGGATAGCTATCGCTACACCTTC
CASSFIRDSYRYTF
>.|TRBV6-1|.|17|TRBJ2-5
TGTGCCAGCAGTGAACGCGGGGGGACAGGGAAGGAAGAGACCCAGTACTTC
CASSERGGTGKEETQYF
>.|TRBV27|TRBD1|14|TRBJ1-1
TGTGCCAGCAGTTTGAGGGGGCGAAACGGTGAAGCTTTCTTT
CASSLRGRNGEAFF
>.|TRBV7-9|.|16|TRBJ1-6
TGTGCCAGCAGCCCCCTGGGGGGGGTTGGAAATTCACCCCTCCACTTT
CASSPLGGVGNSPLHF
>.|TRBV9|.|13|TRBJ2-7
TGTGCCAGCAGCGTAACAGCTGGCTACGAGCAGTACTTC
CASSVTAGYEQYF
>.|TRBV6-5|.|14|TRBJ2-7
TGTGCCAGCAAACTCTCCCTGGGGCCACCCGAGCAGTACTTC
CASKLSLGPPEQYF
>.|TRBV30|.|13|TRBJ1-2
TGTGCCTGGATCCGGCTCGGTGACTATGGCTACACCTTC
CAWIRLGDYGYTF
>.|TRBV6-2/TRBV6-3|TRBD2|17|TRBJ2-5
TGTGCCAGCAGTCTCCCCTCGGGTCTAGCGGGGGTAGAGACCCAGTACTTC
CASSLPSGLAGVETQYF
>.|TRBV28|.|15|TRBJ1-1
TGTGCCAGCAGTCCTTCCGCGCGAGGACACACTGAAGCTTTCTTT
CASSPSARGHTEAFF
>once|TRBV5-1|.|15|TRBJ1-5
TGCGCCAGCAGCTTGGTTCCAGGTCCGGAACAGCCCCAGCATTTT
CASSLVPGPEQPQHF
>few|TRBV4-2|TRBD2|15|TRBJ2-1
TGTGCCAGCAGCTCTGGAGCGGGGGAGGTCAATGAGCAGTTCTTC
CASSSGAGEVNEQFF
>.|TRBV6-5|.|15|TRBJ2-7
TGTGCCAGCAGTCCCCGACTACTCCTCTCCTACGAGCAGTACTTC
CASSPRLLLSYEQYF
>.|TRBV4-1|.|18|TRBJ1-2
TGCGCCAGCAGCCACGCGATCTTTGGGGTGCGGCGAAGCTATGGCTACACCTTC
CASSHAIFGVRRSYGYTF
>.|TRBV19|.|14|TRBJ1-6
TGTGCCAGTAGTTCGGGACGGCTTAATTCACCCCTCCACTTT
CASSSGRLNSPLHF
>.|TRBV7-6|TRBD1|14|TRBJ2-7
TGTGCCAGCAGCTCTCCGGACAGGATCCACGAGCAGTACTTC
CASSSPDRIHEQYF
>.|TRBV28|TRBD1|15|TRBJ1-1
TGTGCCAGCGAAGTAGGTAGGGGGCTGAACACTGAAGCTTTCTTT
CASEVGRGLNTEAFF
>.|TRBV5-5|TRBD1|17|TRBJ1-2
TGTGCCAGCAGCTTGGTGGGACAGGGGGCATCGGACTATGGCTACACCTTC
CASSLVGQGASDYGYTF
>once|TRBV19|.|11|TRBJ1-2
TGTGCCAGTCTAGCCCCTTATGGCTACACCTTC
CASLAPYGYTF
>.|TRBV2|.|12|TRBJ2-3
TGTGCCAGTACCCTCGGCACAGATACGCAGTATTTT
CASTLGTDTQYF
>.|TRBV10-2|TRBD1|14|TRBJ1-3
TGCGCCAGCGGCGCCGGGACAGTAAGGAACACCATATATTTT
CASGAGTVRNTIYF
>.|TRBV28|.|16|TRBJ1-1
TGTGCCAGCAGGGGTGGCTCAGTGGCAGCGGCTGCTGAAGCTTTCTTT
CASRGGSVAAAAEAFF
>.|TRBV25-1|TRBD1|15|TRBJ1-2
TGTGCCAGCAGTGAATTTGGACAGGGGGCGGATGGCTACACCTTC
CASSEFGQGADGYTF
>.|TRBV7-9|.|11|TRBJ1-1
TGTGCCAGCAGCTTAGAAGCTGAAGCTTTCTTT
CASSLEAEAFF
>.|TRBV5-1|TRBD1|14|TRBJ2-5
TGCGCCAGCAGCCAACCCGGGACAGGGGCCACCCAGTACTTC
CASSQPGTGATQYF
>.|TRBV12-5|.|16|TRBJ2-2
TGTGCTAGTGGTTTGAATGGGGCCCCCCCGATGGGGGAGCTGTTTTTT
CASGLNGAPPMGELFF
>.|TRBV7-6|.|17|TRBJ1-1
TGTGCCAGCAGCTTAGAGTGGGCTGGGGCCCTGAACACTGAAGCTTTCTTT
CASSLEWAGALNTEAFF
>.|TRBV5-6|.|16|TRBJ2-1
TGTGCCAGCAGCTTGGTGGGCACCACCTCCTACAATGAGCAGTTCTTC
CASSLVGTTSYNEQFF
>.|TRBV16|.|16|TRBJ2-3
TGTGCCAGCAGCCAATTAGGGGCTTTGAGCACAGATACGCAGTATTTT
CASSQLGALSTDTQYF
>.|TRBV6-5|TRBD1|16|TRBJ1-1
TGTGCCAGCAGTTACGCAACCGGGACAGGAGACACTGAAGCTTTCTTT
CASSYATGTGDTEAFF
>.|TRBV6-2/TRBV6-3|.|13|TRBJ2-3
TGTGCCAGCAGTTACCAGGGAACAGATACGCAGTATTTT
CASSYQGTDTQYF
>.|TRBV9|.|13|TRBJ2-3
TGTGCCAGCAGCGTAGATGGGCGAGATACGCAGTATTTT
CASSVDGRDTQYF
>.|TRBV15|TRBD1|16|TRBJ1-4
TGTGCCACCAGCAGAGGTCTTGGGACAGATAATGAAAAACTGTTTTTT
CATSRGLGTDNEKLFF
>.|TRBV7-8|.|13|TRBJ2-5
TGTGCCAGCAGCCCCAGACTACAAGAGACCCAGTACTTC
CASSPRLQETQYF
>.|TRBV6-5|TRBD1|16|TRBJ1-4
TGTGCCAGCAGTTCCCCATCAGGGGGCACTAATGAAAAACTGTTTTTT
CASSSPSGGTNEKLFF
>.|TRBV11-1|TRBD1|13|TRBJ1-2
TGTGCCAGCAGCCCAAGGACAGGGAGCGGCTACACCTTC
CASSPRTGSGYTF
>.|TRBV7-9|.|20|TRBJ2-6
TGTGCCAGCAGCACTGAGACAGGGAGGGTTAGTGGGCCTGGGGCCAACGTCCTGACTTTC
CASSTETGRVSGPGANVLTF
>.|TRBV9|.|12|TRBJ2-7
TGTGCCAGCAGCTCCGACAACTACGAGCAGTACTTC
CASSSDNYEQYF
>.|TRBV10-2|.|11|TRBJ2-5
TGCGCCAGCAGCAACCAAGAGACCCAGTACTTC
CASSNQETQYF
>.|TRBV6-6|TRBD1|16|TRBJ1-5
TGTGCCAGCAGCCAGTGGGGACAGGGAAGAAATCAGCCCCAGCATTTT
CASSQWGQGRNQPQHF
>.|TRBV3-1/TRBV3-2|.|13|TRBJ2-1
TGTGCCAGCAGCTCCCGCGGCGGCCATGAGCAGTTCTTC
CASSSRGGHEQFF
>.|TRBV3-1/TRBV3-2|.|18|TRBJ2-1
TGTGCCAGCAGCCAAGGAGGGGGGGCCTTGTCTGCGGTCAATGAGCAGTTCTTC
CASSQGGGALSAVNEQFF
>once|TRBV2|TRBD2|13|TRBJ2-3
TGTGCCAGCAGTGACGGACTGGGGGGGGCGCAGTATTTT
CASSDGLGGAQYF
>once|TRBV7-3|.|13|TRBJ2-7
TGTGCCAGCAGCTCCTCAGGGACGGGGGAGCAGTACTTC
CASSSSGTGEQYF
>.|TRBV6-5|.|14|TRBJ1-1
TGTGCCAGCCAAAGGGTAAACATGAACACTGAAGCTTTCTTT
CASQRVNMNTEAFF